This TCR beta chain was recorded in a study of T cells and Merkel cell carcinoma outcomes. The method was immunoSEQ multiplex PCR; TCRdb's version includes in-frame clones alone and lacks a portion of them. The sample consists of more than 3,500 clones, 90% to 95% of them appearing once. Study-wide points: Merkel cell carcinoma outcomes were reportedly predicted by repertoire and T-cell density.

The germline V gene encodes CDR1 DFQATT and CDR2 SNEGSKA (reference sequence). The ends were cut back, 3 bases at V and 2 bases at J, with 4 bases in the middle. There are 11 residues in the CDR3. Worth noting for this clone: What it binds is not known.

The chain links TRBV20-1 to TRBJ1-2; D is unclear. The specimen sequenced was tumor tissue from Merkel cell carcinoma. This clonotype was obtained from a human donor with Merkel cell carcinoma. CDR3 nucleotide sequence: TGCAGTGCTAGTTTGAACTATGGCTACACCTTC. Translation: CSASLNYGYTF.